One sample yielded the 20 T cell receptor beta chains listed below, sequenced in a study of blood T cell repertoires in COVID-19. Clones were read by immunoSEQ multiplex PCR, and TCRdb kept only the in-frame ones, dropping some. The sample lists 89,000 or so clones; 70% to 90% were seen once. The sequenced material came from peripheral blood. All receptors derive from a man between 45 and 60 years old with COVID-19, enrolled during active disease.

This sequence joins TRBV18 and TRBJ1-2; 8 bases agree with TRBD1. Trimming at V came to 5 bases and at J to 0 bases, leaving 8 bases not matched to a gene. The CDR3 sequence is 16 residues long. CDR1 KGHSH and CDR2 LQKENI come from the germline V gene. CDR3 sequence (DNA): TGTGCCAGCTCAGCCAGACAGGGGCCGTCTAACTATGGCTACACCTTC. Translating gives CASSARQGPSNYGYTF. The whole variable domain, filled in from reference TRBV18 and TRBJ1-2, reads NAGVMQNPRHLVRRRGQEARLRCSPMKGHSHVYWYRQLPEEGLKFMVYLQKENIIDESGMPKERFSAEFPKEGPSILRIQQVVRGDSAAYFCASSARQGPSNYGYTFGSGTRLTVV.

V usage is TRBV9 and J usage is TRBJ2-3; 10 bases fit TRBD2. Germline CDR1 and CDR2: SGDLS and YYNGEE. This CDR3 comprises 15 residues. After removal of 5 bases from V and 6 bases from J, the junction contained 9 bases not matched to a gene. CDR3 in amino acids: CASSVLVAGGDTQYF. As DNA, the CDR3 is TGTGCCAGCAGTGTATTGGTAGCGGGGGGTGATACGCAGTATTTT.

This chain links TRBV3-1 (or the pseudogene TRBV3-2) with TRBJ2-1, with 9 nucleotides matching TRBD2. This CDR3 region has 16 residues. The V and J ends lost 1 base and 10 bases, in that order; junction bases with no gene match: 11. The germline gives CDR1 LGHDT, CDR2 YNNKEL (reference sequence). In DNA, the CDR3 is TGTGCCAGCAGCCAAGTCCTCTTAGCGGGGGCGAACGAGCAGTTCTTC. Translated: CASSQVLLAGANEQFF.

This chain links TRBV6-5 with TRBJ1-2; unclear D gene. The germline V gene encodes CDR1 MNHEY and CDR2 SVGAGI. This CDR3 contains 14 residues. The germline V and J ends were trimmed by 6 bases and 7 bases, with 18 bases remaining between them. CDR3 sequence (DNA): TGTGCCAGCAGCCAAAACGGTCGGGTCGGTGGCTACACCTTC. Residues: CASSQNGRVGGYTF.

This chain connects TRBV7-2 to TRBJ2-5, with a tentative D call TRBD2 (6 bases). V gave up 4 bases and J gave up 5 bases, with 11 bases separating them. CDR3 size: 13 residues. CDR1 SGHTA and CDR2 FQGNSA come from the germline V gene. The CDR3: CASSSGLEETQYF. The CDR3 DNA reads TGTGCCAGCAGCTCGGGACTGGAGGAGACCCAGTACTTC.

For this clone: One end of the junction is discordant with germline, which a read error may explain. The CDR3 loop reads CASSRGGGSQETQYF. The CDR3 DNA reads as TGTGCTAGCAGCCGGGGAGGGGGTAGCCAAGAGACCCAGTACTTC. The genes are TRBV7-7 and TRBJ2-5, with D possibly matching TRBD2 (7 bases). CDR3 length equals 15 residues. CDR1 and CDR2 (germline): SSHAT, FNYEAQ (reference sequence).

This clone was seen once. The J gene is TRBJ1-2, the V gene TRBV5-1; TRBD1 agrees at 7 bases. CDR3 length: 14 residues. V shed 4 bases and J 4 bases; nucleotides not matched to a gene: 7. Per germline, CDR1 SGHRS and CDR2 YFSETQ. CDR3 coding DNA: TGCGCCAGCAGCCCGGACAGGCTGCTCTATGGCTACACCTTC. Protein product: CASSPDRLLYGYTF.

This chain joins TRBV9 and TRBJ2-7; D possibly corresponds to TRBD1 (6 bases). Germline assignment: CDR1 SGDLS and CDR2 YYNGEE. The ends were cut back, 2 bases at V and 4 bases at J, with 13 bases in the middle. The CDR3 extends over 14 amino acids. The CDR3 DNA sequence: TGTGCCAGCAGCGTTACAGGGTCAATTTACGAGCAGTACTTC. This translates into CASSVTGSIYEQYF.

The V and J genes are TRBV12-3 or TRBV12-4 and TRBJ1-1; unclear D gene. V was cut by 3 bases and J by 6 bases, with 11 bases left in between. The CDR3 loop spans 13 amino acids. CDR3 coding DNA: TGTGCCAGCAGTTTGAGGGTGTCGGCTGAAGCTTTCTTT. It specifies CASSLRVSAEAFF.

This clone has only one observation. The chain carries TRBV9 and TRBJ2-2; TRBD1 is a possible D gene (5 bases). V dropped 0 bases and J dropped 0 bases, with 6 bases sitting between them. Germline loops: CDR1 SGDLS, CDR2 YYNGEE. The CDR3 contains 15 residues. The CDR3 DNA follows: TGTGCCAGCAGCGTAGAAGGGGCGAACACCGGGGAGCTGTTTTTT. Protein: CASSVEGANTGELFF.

This clone occurred once. The chain carries TRBV7-2 and TRBJ2-5, with 14 bases that match TRBD2. V trimming: 5 bases; J trimming: 4 bases; junction bases outside the gene matches: 6. The CDR3 consists of 16 residues. The germline gives CDR1 SGHTA, CDR2 FQGNSA. This CDR3 reads CASSPRGLAGAETQYF. In DNA form, the CDR3 reads TGTGCCAGCAGCCCAAGGGGACTAGCGGGGGCAGAGACCCAGTACTTC.

The chain uses TRBV6-5 and TRBJ1-2; perhaps TRBD1 as D (6 bases). V lost 5 bases and J lost 4, with 17 bases in between. The germline V gene has CDR1 MNHEY and CDR2 SVGAGI. The CDR3 spans 15 residues. CDR3 nucleotides: TGTGCCAGCAGTCAATCAGAGGGGGTGGGCTATGGCTACACCTTC. Encoded protein: CASSQSEGVGYGYTF.

The chain recombines TRBV7-8 with TRBJ1-5, with D perhaps TRBD1 (5 bases). Deletions cut 1 base from V and 3 bases from J, with 10 bases between. Germline loops: CDR1 SGHVS, CDR2 FQNEAQ. CDR3 length: 15 amino acids. As DNA, the CDR3 is TGTGCCAGCAGCTTAGGGCAGGGCCCCAATCAGCCCCAGCATTTT. Encoded protein: CASSLGQGPNQPQHF.

The chain combines TRBV9 with TRBJ1-4; D gene ambiguous. Trimming removed 0 bases at V and 1 base at J, with 7 bases between. This CDR3 region has 15 residues. Germline values: CDR1 SGDLS, CDR2 YYNGEE. The DNA of the CDR3 is TGTGCCAGCAGCGTAGCTACCGGAACTAATGAAAAACTGTTTTTT. Its translation: CASSVATGTNEKLFF. Supplemented by reference TRBV9 and TRBJ1-4, the full variable domain reads DSGVTQTPKHLITATGQRVTLRCSPRSGDLSVYWYQQSLDQGLQFLIQYYNGEERAKGNILERFSAQQFPDLHSELNLSSLELGDSALYFCASSVATGTNEKLFFGSGTQLSVL.

The chain is built from TRBV11-3 and TRBJ1-6; D gene unclear. Germline-derived CDR1 and CDR2 are SGHNT and YENEEA. Trimming pared 5 bases from V and 4 bases from J, leaving 6 bases between. CDR3 length: 13 amino acids. The CDR3 region has the DNA TGTGCCAGCAGCCCGGAGTATAATTCACCCCTCCACTTT. It is translated as CASSPEYNSPLHF. Full variable domain (outside the CDR3, taken from reference TRBV11-3 and TRBJ1-6): EAGVVQSPRYKIIEKKQPVAFWCNPISGHNTLYWYLQNLGQGPELLIRYENEEAVDDSQLPKDRFSAERLKGVDSTLKIQPAELGDSAVYLCASSPEYNSPLHFGNGTRLTVT.

The chain joins TRBV16 to TRBJ2-7; the match to TRBD1 covers 9 bases. The CDR3 is 15 residues long. V gave up 4 bases and J gave up 6 bases; unmatched junction bases: 10. Germline V gene data show CDR1 as KGHSY and CDR2 as FQNENV. CDR3 protein: CASSPLDRGGREQYF. CDR3 DNA: TGTGCCAGCAGCCCTCTGGACAGGGGCGGTCGCGAGCAGTACTTC.

The V call is TRBV12-3 or TRBV12-4, the J call TRBJ2-3; D perhaps matches TRBD2 (6 bases). V was cut by 4 bases and J by 2 bases, with 7 bases left in between. CDR3 length equals 13 residues. For the CDR3, the DNA is TGTGCCAGCAGTTCGGACTACACAGATACGCAGTATTTT. Protein product: CASSSDYTDTQYF.

The chain has TRBV4-1 and TRBJ2-2; no clear D. CDR3 length: 14 residues. V lost 5 bases, J lost 4 bases, and 11 bases lay in between. The germline gives CDR1 MGHRA, CDR2 YSYEKL. The CDR3 sequence is CASSVPDITGELFF. As DNA, the CDR3 is TGCGCCAGCAGCGTCCCCGACATCACCGGGGAGCTGTTTTTT.

The J gene is TRBJ2-3, the V gene TRBV24-1, with TRBD2 as a possible D gene (6 bases). This CDR3 spans 16 amino acids. Trimming took 2 bases from V and 0 from J, leaving 11 bases between them. CDR1 is KGHDR, CDR2 SFDVKD, per germline. The chain's CDR3 is CATSDSASVSTDTQYF. The CDR3 DNA is TGTGCCACCAGTGATTCAGCTAGCGTTAGCACAGATACGCAGTATTTT.

In regard to this clone: The same CDR3 can be traced to other DNA sequences in this sample. The chain couples TRBV5-4 to TRBJ1-6; TRBD1 aligns across 8 bases. The CDR3 runs 15 residues. Germline values: CDR1 SGHNT, CDR2 YYREEE (reference sequence). Trimming removed 2 bases from V and 6 bases from J; junction bases left unmatched: 4. CDR3 in DNA: TGTGCCAGCAGCTTAGAGACAGGGGTTAATTCACCCCTCCACTTT. Translated: CASSLETGVNSPLHF.